A selection of T cell receptor beta chains follows, all from one sample in a study of blood T cell repertoires in COVID-19. Assay used: immunoSEQ multiplex PCR; TCRdb lists only in-frame clones, some missing. Of approximately 120,000 clones in the sample, more than 65% were seen once. The sequencing sample was made of peripheral blood. These receptors came from a woman over 75 with active or convalescent COVID-19. Each CDR3 is given without its conserved first and last residue. Not every row has a clone size; where given, it reads once, few, many or a size class.

CDR3aa	v_gene	abundance
ASSDGGKAYEQY	TRBV5-1	.
ASRGRWIKNTEAF	TRBV3-1/TRBV3-2	.
ASSESAGVGNTIY	TRBV6-1	.
ASSPRLANTGELF	TRBV7-2	.
AIKAVEGNNSPLH	TRBV10-3	.
ASSFGLGGYEQY	TRBV5-6	.
ATISRTGEVGELF	TRBV28	.
ASSGTSPVLREVQF	TRBV2	once
ASSPSGRAPEQY	TRBV9	.
ASSAGQGARTEAF	TRBV28	.
ASSLEDRDNYGYT	TRBV7-6	.
ASSRGGGARGYT	TRBV28	.
ASSPTGTSTDTQY	TRBV5-4	.
ASSYLGQPNTEAF	TRBV6-6	.
ASSLSGGGTATEAF	TRBV5-4	once
ASRIRTGGYGYT	TRBV19	once
ASSLFTGGRKEKLF	TRBV5-6	.
ASSLGSGFQETQY	TRBV5-1	few
ASSDSCAVNTDTQY	TRBV6-4	few
ASSRNRGHSGNTIY	TRBV5-1	.
ASSLGRVTQPQH	TRBV5-6	few
ASVPGVTDTQY	TRBV12-3/TRBV12-4	.